The clone carrying this T cell receptor (beta chain) occurred many times. Its specificity is unknown. This entry comes from a study of T cells after yellow fever vaccination. Study-level background: Low-cell-number fractions underwent preparation using SMART-Seq v4 Ultra Low Input.

V was trimmed by 0 bases and J by 8 bases, leaving 13 bases between them. The germline V gene has CDR1 DFQATT and CDR2 SNEGSKA (reference sequence). This CDR3 is 13 amino acids long. Study observations and caveats: Bulk-population clonotypes that are abundant could appear as contaminants in FACS-sorted repertoires. Weaker in magnitude, the secondary response showed a faster peak on day 5 versus 15.

Template-switching 5'RACE yielded the TCR cDNA; a universal primer site and UMIs were added in the process. TCRdb processed the 5' RACE reads anew with MiXCR; each CDR3 protein has one entry. Of around 250,000 distinct CDR3 sequences listed, roughly 5.6% were seen once; the top ten hold roughly 3.3%. The gene calls are TRBV20-1 and TRBJ1-2; D unclear. This receptor was taken from a man younger than 30 who received the YFV17D yellow fever vaccine. Sequences were derived from CD4+ T cells sorted from PBMCs, sampled on the day of the yellow fever booster vaccination. CDR3 region: CSARDQARLGYTF. The CDR3, as DNA: TGCAGTGCTAGAGATCAGGCGCGGTTAGGCTACACCTTC.